The TCR beta chain described here comes from a study of CXCR3-negative and CXCR3-positive naive CD8 T cells. Study conclusions and caveats: Hydrophobicity was higher for TRB CDR3s found in CXCR3-positive naive cells than in CXCR3-negative naive cells.

The germline V gene has CDR1 MNHEY and CDR2 SVGAGI. This CDR3 is built from 19 residues. To note about this clonotype: Its antigen remains unknown.

Via 5' RACE with UMI labels, TRB cDNA libraries were prepared. From the 5' RACE reads, TCRdb lists one entry per CDR3 protein and no DNA. Reported are approximately 100,000 distinct CDR3 sequences; the ten largest clones contain about 0.34%. Each CD8+ T cell subset was sorted in triplicate, approximately 300,000 cells each. The authors gated naive CD8+ T cells as CD45RO-CCR7+CD27+CD95-. V is TRBV6-5 and J is TRBJ1-6. Material: naive CXCR3+ CD8+ T cells from blood. Subset denoted: CD45RO-CCR7+CD27+CD95- naive CD8+ T cells expressing CXCR3 (TNR3+). The clonotype originates from a human donor in good health. Some clones in this sample may be carry-over from other donors' samples. The CDR3 here is CASSYKAVGWSSYNSPLHF.